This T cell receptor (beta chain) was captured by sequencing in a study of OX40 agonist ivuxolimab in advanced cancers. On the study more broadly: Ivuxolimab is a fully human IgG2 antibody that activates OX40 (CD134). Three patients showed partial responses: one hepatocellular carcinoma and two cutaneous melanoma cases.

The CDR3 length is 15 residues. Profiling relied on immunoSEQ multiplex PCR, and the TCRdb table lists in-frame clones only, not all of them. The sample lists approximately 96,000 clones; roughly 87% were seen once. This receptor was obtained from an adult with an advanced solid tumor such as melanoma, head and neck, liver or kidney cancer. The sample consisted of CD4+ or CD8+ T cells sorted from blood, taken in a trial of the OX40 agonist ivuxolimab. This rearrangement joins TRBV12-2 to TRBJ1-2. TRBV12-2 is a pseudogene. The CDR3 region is CASRLSRRNNYGYTF. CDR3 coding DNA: TGTGCAAGTCGCTTATCCAGACGGAATAACTATGGCTACACCTTC.